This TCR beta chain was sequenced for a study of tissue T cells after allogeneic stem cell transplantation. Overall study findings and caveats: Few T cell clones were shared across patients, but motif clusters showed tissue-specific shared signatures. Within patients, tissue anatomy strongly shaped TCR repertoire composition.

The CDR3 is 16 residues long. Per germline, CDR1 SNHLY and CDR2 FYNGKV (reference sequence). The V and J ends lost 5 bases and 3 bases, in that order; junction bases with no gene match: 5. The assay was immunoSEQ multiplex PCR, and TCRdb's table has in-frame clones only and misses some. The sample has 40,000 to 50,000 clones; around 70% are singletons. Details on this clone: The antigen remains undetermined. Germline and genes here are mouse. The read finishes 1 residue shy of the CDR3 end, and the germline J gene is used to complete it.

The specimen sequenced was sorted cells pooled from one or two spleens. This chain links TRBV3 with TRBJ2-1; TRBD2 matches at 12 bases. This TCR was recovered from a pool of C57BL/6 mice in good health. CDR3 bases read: TGTGCCAGCAGCCTGACTGGGGGGGCGCGCTATGCTGAGCAGTTC. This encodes CASSLTGGARYAEQF. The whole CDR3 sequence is CASSLTGGARYAEQFF.